The clone carrying this TCR beta chain occurred a few times. The antigen remains undetermined. Time point defined: week 35, safety follow-up. Every vaccine dose comprised 300 ug of mutant IDH1 20-mer peptide plus topical imiquimod. This entry comes from a study of a mutant IDH1 vaccine in newly diagnosed glioma. Data came from immunoSEQ multiplex PCR; TCRdb stores just in-frame clones and leaves some out. Among over 65,000 clones listed, around 82% were seen once. The germline CDR1 and CDR2 sequences are ENHRY and SYGVKD. Trimming removed 10 bases from V and 7 bases from J; junction bases left unmatched: 7. The CDR3 length is 13 residues.

This clonotype was sampled from a man aged 18 to 29 with glioma. Sequenced material: PBMCs, taken from a glioma patient whose treatment included an IDH1 peptide vaccine. The chain is built from TRBV10-3 and TRBJ1-6, with 7 bases matching TRBD1. The CDR3 loop reads CATSGTANSPLHF. The CDR3 nucleotides are TGTGCCACGTCTGGGACAGCCAATTCACCCCTCCACTTT.